Detailed here is one TCR beta chain. The data were taken from a study of T cell changes during pregnancy in multiple sclerosis. Measured with immunoSEQ multiplex PCR; TCRdb has only the in-frame clones, and not every one. The table includes 50,000 or so clones, almost 95% detected once. Per germline, CDR1 SGHDT and CDR2 YYEEEE. V dropped 0 bases and J dropped 8 bases, with 11 bases sitting between them. The CDR3 loop spans 14 amino acids. Sequenced material: CD4+ T cells from peripheral blood mononuclear cells, taken in the third trimester of pregnancy. The J gene is TRBJ1-4, the V gene TRBV5-6, with a tentative D call TRBD1 (5 bases). The clonotype comes from a female donor with multiple sclerosis, enrolled in a pregnancy study. The CDR3 DNA sequence: TGTGCCAGCAGCTTGGTAGGGGTTCGGGAAAAACTGTTTTTT. This sequence encodes CASSLVGVREKLFF.